This record looks at one T cell receptor (beta chain) sequence and its context. Its target is not known. Being one base from a much bigger clone, this may be a read error. The data were taken from a study of tumor and adjacent non-tumor tissue in lung cancer. Regarding the study as a whole: In normal lung, the top 100 clones were significantly more dominant than in tumor. Shorter survival was associated with higher TCR diversity in tumors.

TCRbeta libraries were built with three rounds of nested PCR, modified from ARM-PCR. One entry per CDR3 protein results from TCRdb running MiXCR on the multiplex PCR reads. The sample records around 210,000 distinct CDR3 sequences, 60% to 75% being singletons. The CDR3 is 16 amino acids. Germline V lookup: CDR1 LGHNA, CDR2 YNFKEQ. This sample's RNA came from whole unsorted tissue. Sequenced: lung tumor tissue. This sequence was found in a man between 60 and 75 years old with non-small cell lung cancer. This chain connects TRBV4-2 to TRBJ1-6, with 7 bases fitting TRBD1. The CDR3 DNA follows: TGTGCCAGCAGCCAAGGGGGTACAGGGGATAATTCACCCCCCCACTTT. It yields the protein CASSQGGTGDNSPPHF.